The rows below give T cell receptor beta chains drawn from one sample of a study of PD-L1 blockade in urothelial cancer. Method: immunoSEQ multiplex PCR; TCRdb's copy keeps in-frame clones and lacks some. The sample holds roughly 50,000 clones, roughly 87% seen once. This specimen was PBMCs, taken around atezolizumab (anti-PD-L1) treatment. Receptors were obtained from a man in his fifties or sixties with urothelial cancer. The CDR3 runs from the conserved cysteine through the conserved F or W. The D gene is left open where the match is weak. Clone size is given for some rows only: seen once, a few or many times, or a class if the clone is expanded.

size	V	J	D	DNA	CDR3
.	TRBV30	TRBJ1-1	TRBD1	TGCACATTTTCCCGGGACAGGGATTGGAACACTGAAGCTTTCTTT	CTFSRDRDWNTEAFF
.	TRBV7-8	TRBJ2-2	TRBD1	TGTGCCAGCAGCTTAGAGAGGGACAGGGCGAACACCGGGGAGCTGTTTTTT	CASSLERDRANTGELFF
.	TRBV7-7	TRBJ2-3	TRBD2	TGTGCTAGCAGCTTAGGACTAGCGGGGACAGATACGCAGTATTTT	CASSLGLAGTDTQYF
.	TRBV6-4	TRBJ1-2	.	TGTGCCAGCAGTGACACTTCAGGGAGGGATGGCTACACCTTC	CASSDTSGRDGYTF
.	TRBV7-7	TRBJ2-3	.	TGTGCTAGCAGCTTAGCGCGGCTGGCTAGCACAGATACGCAGTATTTT	CASSLARLASTDTQYF
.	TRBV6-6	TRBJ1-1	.	TGTGCCAGCAGTTACCGCAGGGGAGGGACTGAAGCTTTCTTT	CASSYRRGGTEAFF
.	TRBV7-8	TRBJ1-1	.	TGTGCCAGCAGCCCGCGGGGGCGGGTCAACACTGAAGCTTTCTTT	CASSPRGRVNTEAFF
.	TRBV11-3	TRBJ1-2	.	TGTGCCAGCAGCTTAGGAAAGGGAGTTGGTGGCTACACCTTC	CASSLGKGVGGYTF
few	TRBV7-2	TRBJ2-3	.	TGTGCCAGCAGCTTATCTGGGGGCCCAGGGGCAGATACGCAGTATTTT	CASSLSGGPGADTQYF
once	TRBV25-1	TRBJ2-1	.	TGTGCCAGCAGTGACTCCGGGACTTCGTCCTACAATGAGCAGTTCTTC	CASSDSGTSSYNEQFF
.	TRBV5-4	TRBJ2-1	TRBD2	TGTGCCAGCAGTAGCGGGGGGCGCTACAATGAGCAGTTCTTC	CASSSGGRYNEQFF
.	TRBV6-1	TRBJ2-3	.	TGTGCCAGCAGTGAAGTGAGAGGGAGCACAGATACGCAGTATTTT	CASSEVRGSTDTQYF
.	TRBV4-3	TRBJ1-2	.	TGCGCCAGCAGCCAAGCTCGCGGAAACTATGGCTACACCTTC	CASSQARGNYGYTF
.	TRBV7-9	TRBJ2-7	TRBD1	TGTGCCAGCAGCTTAGTTATGACAGGGGGGAGCTACGAGCAGTACTTC	CASSLVMTGGSYEQYF
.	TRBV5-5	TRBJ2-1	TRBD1	TGTGCCAGCAGCTTGAGCCGGGACAGGGGCTACAATGAGCAGTTCTTC	CASSLSRDRGYNEQFF
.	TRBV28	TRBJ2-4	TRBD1	TGTGCCAGCAGTTACGGACAGGGGGCGTTCATGGGGTCCAAAAACATTCAGTACTTC	CASSYGQGAFMGSKNIQYF
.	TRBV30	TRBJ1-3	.	TGTGTCGTCAGGGCTGGAGGAAACACCATATATTTT	CVVRAGGNTIYF
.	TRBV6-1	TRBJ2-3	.	TGTGCCAGCACCCCATGGTACAGGGGCACAGATACGCAGTATTTT	CASTPWYRGTDTQYF
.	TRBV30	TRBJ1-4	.	TGTGCCTGCCAACGACAGGCTAATGAAAAACTGTTTTTT	CACQRQANEKLFF
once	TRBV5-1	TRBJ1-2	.	TGCGCCAGCAGCTTGGGGTTCAGGGCGGACTATGGCTACACCTTC	CASSLGFRADYGYTF
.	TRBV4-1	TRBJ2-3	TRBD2	TGCGCCAGCAGCCAACAAAGCGGGGGCGTCTCCGGTACGCAGTATTTT	CASSQQSGGVSGTQYF
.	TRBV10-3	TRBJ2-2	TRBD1	TGTGCCACCCGGGACAGGTTCAACACCGGGGAGCTGTTTTTT	CATRDRFNTGELFF